Included here is one T cell receptor (beta chain) sequence, with context. Its antigen target is currently unknown. No per-base quality is available; no much larger clone lies one base away. A cohort of around 29 patients with locally advanced or metastatic urothelial carcinoma, treated at Memorial Sloan Kettering on a trial protocol, was included. Peripheral blood mononuclear cells were collected pretreatment and during treatment, with between 1 and 8 total time points obtained per patient. The Qiagen DNeasy Blood extraction kit was used to purify genomic DNA from total PBMCs and tumor samples. Collected pretreatment and during treatment, PBMCs were isolated and stored as previously described. To estimate absolute template abundance from read counts, synthetic TCR analog templates were spiked into each PCR. The immunoSEQ assay used bias-controlled V and J gene primers to amplify TCRbeta CDR3 regions from genomic DNA. Sequencing of rearranged TCRbeta segments was performed at approximately 20X coverage. In the paper's pipeline: Clustering was used to correct sequencing errors, and CDR3s were annotated against IMGT so that V, D and J genes could be assigned. Downstream analyses used only productive TCRbeta rearrangements and left out out-of-frame or stop-codon sequences. Clonality was computed as one minus Shannon entropy normalized by the log of the number of unique productive sequences. Fisher's exact test with Benjamini-Hochberg correction, using a cutoff of adjusted p below 0.01, was how clones that differed between time points or between blood and tumor were identified. In TCRdb, the immuneACCESS table is reduced to in-frame sequences with V and J assigned. These tables do not hold every clone; where another copy was compared, an unresolved V gene accounts for under half, and the others remain unexplained. D and trimming come from the DNA, and the V and J calls and clone size come from that table. In all, the sample holds approximately 34,000 clones, and 84% of those were seen once. The top ten clones comprise more than 25% of the sample.

The data derive from a study of PD-L1 blockade in urothelial cancer (dated by TCRdb to 2017 to 2019). Background on the whole study: All patients started therapy around 2014 and received atezolizumab 1,200 mg intravenously every 3 weeks. An ECOG performance status of 0 or 1 was recorded for the patients, and 0 to 3 prior chemotherapy regimens had been received by the patients. Blood samples were analyzed at two time points: 3 weeks after treatment start (second dose) and 6 weeks after treatment start. Durable clinical benefit meant progression-free survival longer than 6 months, and TCR features were also tested against progression-free and overall survival. About 10 patients achieved durable clinical benefit and some 20 did not. Blood samples gave median yields of roughly 150,000 T cells and tens of thousands of unique TCRs, along with a median clonality of roughly 0.08. Whole exome sequencing and RNA sequencing of pretreatment tumors were performed alongside TCR sequencing in the same patients. TCR sequencing covered pretreatment tumor samples and matched, serially collected peripheral blood taken before and after atezolizumab treatment. About 90% of the 29 patients were males with bladder-origin urothelial cancer, and about 65% of the roughly 30 reported a prior smoking history. An exploratory multi-omic analysis was conducted of the somatic, immune and clinical correlates of response to PD-L1 blockade with atezolizumab in urothelial cancer. Pretreatment blood TCR-seq was available for around 29 patients, at least one posttreatment blood collection was obtained for 25 or so patients, and tumor TCR-seq was available for 25 or so patients.

From the cysteine up to the phenylalanine, the CDR3 has a length of 12 residues. Only CDR3 DNA is held: 36 bases, read in frame from base 1. The V end loses 4 bases and the J end loses 7 bases, and a stretch of 11 bases separates them. The germline V gene encodes CDR1 GTSNPN and CDR2 SVGIG (reference sequence). Here is what the overall study found, with its caveats: Improved progression-free and overall survival was found to be associated with pretreatment peripheral blood TCR clonality below the median. At 3 weeks after the start of treatment, tumor-associated TCR clones in peripheral blood had expanded more in patients with durable benefit (n ≈ 24, p = 0.022). Because of the small sample size (n ≈ 28) and the many exploratory analyses performed, the results are intended to be regarded as hypothesis-generating.

The TCR was taken from a man in his sixties with urothelial cancer. This chain is built from TRBV30 and TRBJ1-5; the D gene cannot be named for sure. Sequenced here: PBMCs, sampled around atezolizumab (anti-PD-L1) treatment. The CDR3 here reads CAWNEGRQPQHF. The bases are TGTGCCTGGAACGAGGGTCGGCAGCCCCAGCATTTT.